The sequence of this T cell receptor (beta chain) was determined in a study of T cell changes during pregnancy in multiple sclerosis. TCRdb keeps only in-frame clones here, not all; method: immunoSEQ multiplex PCR. Seen here are tens of thousands of clones, around 91% observed once, and the top ten hold roughly 0.7%. Germline-derived CDR1 and CDR2 are SGHAT and FQNNGV. The CDR3 is made up of 15 amino acids. Unmatched junction bases numbered 0, after V lost 1 base and J lost 0 bases. The sequence derives from a female donor in good health, enrolled as a control in a pregnancy study. Here the sequenced sample was peripheral blood, taken in the third trimester of pregnancy. The chain recombines TRBV11-2 with TRBJ2-7; 10 bases match TRBD2. CDR3 nucleotides: TGTGCCAGCAGCTTAGGGACTAGCGGCTCCTACGAGCAGTACTTC. Its translation: CASSLGTSGSYEQYF.